This T cell receptor beta chain is from a study of cytotoxic CD8 clonotypes in ibrutinib-treated CLL. Study as a whole: In all, about a dozen patients were relapsed/refractory, some 14 were treatment-naive and fewer than 18 were IGHV unmutated. Response specimens were obtained following a median treatment duration of roughly 12 months, with a range of 6 to 36.

Points on this clone: Antigen unknown.

The V end lost 6 bases, the J end lost 3 bases, and 12 bases lay between the germline ends. The germline CDR1 and CDR2 sequences are WNHNN and SYGVQD (reference sequence). CDR3 size: 13 residues. The study, taken as a whole, reports: Clonality went up at ibrutinib response and then declined back toward baseline at progression. Relative to age-matched healthy donors, clonality at baseline was higher, and it tracked circulating CD8+ T-cell counts.

Clones were sequenced by immunoSEQ multiplex PCR, and TCRdb holds only the in-frame ones, with some missing. The sample lists about 84,000 clones; 70% to 90% were seen once. This TCR was recovered from a human donor with chronic lymphocytic leukemia. The chain links TRBV10-1 to TRBJ2-7, with no clear D. This specimen was PBMCs, taken before ibrutinib treatment. The DNA for the CDR3 is TGCGCCAGCAGCGCCAGAACCCTCTACGAGCAGTACTTC. Amino acids: CASSARTLYEQYF.